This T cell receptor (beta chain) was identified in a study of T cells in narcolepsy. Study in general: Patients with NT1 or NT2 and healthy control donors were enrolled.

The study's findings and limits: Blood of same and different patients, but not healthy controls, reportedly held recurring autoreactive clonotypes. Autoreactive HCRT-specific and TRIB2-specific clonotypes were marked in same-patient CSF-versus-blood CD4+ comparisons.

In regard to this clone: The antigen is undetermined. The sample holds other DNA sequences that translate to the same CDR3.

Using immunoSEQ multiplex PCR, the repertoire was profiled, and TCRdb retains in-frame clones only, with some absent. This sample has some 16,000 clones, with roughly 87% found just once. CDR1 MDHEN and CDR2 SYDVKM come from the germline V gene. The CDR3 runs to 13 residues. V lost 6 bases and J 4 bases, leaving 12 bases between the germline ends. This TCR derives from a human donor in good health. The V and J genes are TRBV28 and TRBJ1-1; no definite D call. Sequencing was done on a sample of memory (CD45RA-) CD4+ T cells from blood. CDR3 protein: CASSPARGTEAFF. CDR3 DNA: TGTGCCAGCAGCCCCGCGCGCGGCACTGAAGCTTTCTTT.